The present T cell receptor beta chain was sequenced within a study of cytomegalovirus exposure and HLA in healthy donors. Notes on this clone: Its antigen is still unknown.

Primers for the PCR totalled 60 Vbeta and 13 Jbeta. Only in-frame clones appear in the TCRdb table, and some are missing; sequencing was by immunoSEQ multiplex PCR. Among about 92,000 clones listed, 70% to 90% were seen once. Study-wide results and limits: Owing to their indistinguishability, certain V segments, notably TRBV6-2 and TRBV6-3, were excluded.

This CDR3 has 15 amino acids. CDR1 and CDR2 (germline): MGHRA, YSYEKL. Trimming removed 1 base from V and 6 bases from J; junction bases left unmatched: 3. The sequencing sample was made of PBMCs. This sequence was found in a woman between 18 and 30 years old in good health and CMV-seropositive. J is TRBJ2-2 and V is TRBV4-1; 9 nucleotides line up with TRBD2. CDR3 in DNA: TGCGCCAGCAGCCAAGGAGCGGGAGGTGCCGGGGAGCTGTTTTTT. Its protein product is CASSQGAGGAGELFF.